The rows below give T cell receptor beta chains drawn from one sample of a study of chemoradiotherapy in HPV16-positive cancers. Here immunoSEQ multiplex PCR was the method, and the copy in TCRdb shows in-frame clones only, minus some. The table has tens of thousands of clones, more than 75% seen once. Sequencing used blood, obtained from a patient who underwent chemoradiotherapy. These receptor sequences come from a human donor with HPV-associated anogenital cancer. Each CDR3 is given with its conserved first and last residue. The order of the fields is V gene, D gene, clone size, J gene, CDR3 protein, CDR3 DNA. A D gene is named only where the DNA matches it firmly. Rows give clone size only sometimes, using once, few, many, or a class for an expanded clone.

V: TRBV4-2
D: NA
size: NA
J: TRBJ2-3
CDR3: CASSQELAGFTDTQYF
DNA: TGTGCCAGCAGCCAAGAATTGGCAGGGTTTACAGATACGCAGTATTTT

V: TRBV5-1
D: NA
size: NA
J: TRBJ1-1
CDR3: CASSSAAGLNTEAFF
DNA: TGCGCCAGCAGCTCCGCGGCGGGGCTGAACACTGAAGCTTTCTTT

V: TRBV6-5
D: NA
size: NA
J: TRBJ1-3
CDR3: CASRGRAGNTIYF
DNA: TGTGCCAGCCGCGGGAGGGCTGGAAACACCATATATTTT

V: TRBV7-8
D: NA
size: NA
J: TRBJ2-2
CDR3: CASSPIRISPGYTGELFF
DNA: TGTGCCAGCAGCCCTATACGCATTTCGCCCGGCTACACCGGGGAGCTGTTTTTT

V: TRBV5-4
D: TRBD2
size: NA
J: TRBJ2-1
CDR3: CASSLEGLAGVYEQFF
DNA: TGTGCCAGCAGCTTGGAAGGACTAGCGGGAGTATATGAGCAGTTCTTC

V: TRBV9
D: NA
size: once
J: TRBJ1-3
CDR3: CASSVDKNTIYF
DNA: TGTGCCAGCAGCGTAGACAAAAACACCATATATTTT

V: TRBV29-1
D: NA
size: NA
J: TRBJ1-5
CDR3: CSVAATGGFNQPQHF
DNA: TGCAGCGTTGCCGCTACGGGGGGGTTTAATCAGCCCCAGCATTTT

V: TRBV7-6
D: NA
size: once
J: TRBJ2-7
CDR3: CASSFGRDYEQYF
DNA: TGTGCCAGCAGCTTCGGCAGGGACTACGAGCAGTACTTC

V: TRBV6-5
D: NA
size: NA
J: TRBJ1-5
CDR3: CASSYSAGVGQPQHF
DNA: TGTGCCAGCAGTTACTCGGCAGGGGTAGGCCAGCCCCAGCATTTT

V: TRBV6-5
D: NA
size: NA
J: TRBJ1-2
CDR3: CASSSGGSSNYGYTF
DNA: TGTGCCAGCAGTTCCGGTGGCAGTTCTAACTATGGCTACACCTTC

V: TRBV11-3
D: NA
size: few
J: TRBJ2-2
CDR3: CASSPYSTDTGELFF
DNA: TGTGCCAGCAGTCCTTACTCAACAGACACCGGGGAGCTGTTTTTT

V: TRBV5-4
D: NA
size: NA
J: TRBJ2-2
CDR3: CASSPGSRDTGELFF
DNA: TGTGCCAGCAGTCCTGGCAGTAGGGACACCGGGGAGCTGTTTTTT

V: TRBV7-8
D: NA
size: NA
J: TRBJ1-6
CDR3: CASSYGEALAYNSPLHF
DNA: TGTGCCAGCAGCTATGGGGAGGCTTTGGCCTATAATTCACCCCTCCACTTT

V: TRBV21-1
D: NA
size: NA
J: TRBJ2-2
CDR3: CASSKALSKRGGSGELFF
DNA: TGTGCCAGCAGCAAAGCGCTCTCTAAGCGGGGGGGCTCCGGGGAGCTGTTTTTT

V: TRBV30
D: TRBD1
size: NA
J: TRBJ2-6
CDR3: CAWSKGAAANVLTF
DNA: TGTGCCTGGAGTAAGGGGGCTGCGGCCAACGTCCTGACTTTC

V: TRBV29-1
D: NA
size: NA
J: TRBJ2-5
CDR3: CSVGQLETQYF
DNA: TGCAGCGTTGGGCAGTTGGAGACCCAGTACTTC

V: TRBV11-2
D: NA
size: NA
J: TRBJ2-3
CDR3: CASSLGQSTDTQYF
DNA: TGTGCCAGCAGCTTGGGACAAAGCACAGATACGCAGTATTTT

V: TRBV6-5
D: NA
size: NA
J: TRBJ1-4
CDR3: CASTEYSEKLFF
DNA: TGTGCCAGCACCGAGTACTCCGAAAAACTGTTTTTT

V: TRBV7-9
D: NA
size: NA
J: TRBJ1-5
CDR3: CASSLEGGQPQHF
DNA: TGTGCCAGCAGCTTAGAAGGAGGGCAGCCCCAGCATTTT

V: TRBV6-5
D: NA
size: once
J: TRBJ1-6
CDR3: CASSYQVLNPLHF
DNA: TGTGCCAGCAGTTATCAAGTTCTGAACCCCCTCCACTTT

V: TRBV2
D: TRBD1
size: NA
J: TRBJ2-5
CDR3: CATSPGQRWETQYF
DNA: TGTGCCACCTCCCCGGGACAGAGGTGGGAGACCCAGTACTTC

V: TRBV4-1
D: NA
size: NA
J: TRBJ2-2
CDR3: CASSPSTANTGELFF
DNA: TGCGCCAGCAGCCCCAGTACCGCGAACACCGGGGAGCTGTTTTTT

V: TRBV2
D: TRBD1
size: NA
J: TRBJ2-7
CDR3: CASRITGDNEQYF
DNA: TGTGCCAGCAGGATCACAGGGGACAACGAGCAGTACTTC

V: TRBV11-2
D: NA
size: NA
J: TRBJ2-1
CDR3: CASSFTANNEQFF
DNA: TGTGCCAGCAGCTTTACCGCGAACAATGAGCAGTTCTTC

V: TRBV7-2
D: NA
size: NA
J: TRBJ1-5
CDR3: CASSLANSNQPQHF
DNA: TGTGCCAGCAGCTTAGCCAATAGCAATCAGCCCCAGCATTTT

V: TRBV7-3
D: TRBD2
size: NA
J: TRBJ2-2
CDR3: CASSPSELAGVTGELFF
DNA: TGTGCCAGCAGCCCCTCGGAGTTAGCGGGGGTCACCGGGGAGCTGTTTTTT

V: TRBV27
D: TRBD1
size: NA
J: TRBJ1-1
CDR3: CASRYRGEGTEAFF
DNA: TGTGCCAGCAGGTACAGGGGGGAGGGCACTGAAGCTTTCTTT

V: TRBV2
D: NA
size: once
J: TRBJ2-5
CDR3: CASSDSRRGQETQYF
DNA: TGTGCCAGCAGTGATAGTAGGCGAGGCCAAGAGACCCAGTACTTC

V: TRBV12-5
D: NA
size: NA
J: TRBJ2-5
CDR3: CASGLVLRGGMTQYF
DNA: TGTGCTAGTGGTTTGGTACTGAGGGGGGGAATGACCCAGTACTTC

V: TRBV27
D: NA
size: NA
J: TRBJ2-2
CDR3: CASSSGQTFTGELFF
DNA: TGTGCCAGCAGCAGCGGACAGACTTTCACCGGGGAGCTGTTTTTT

V: TRBV30
D: TRBD1
size: NA
J: TRBJ1-2
CDR3: CAWSSTGALGYTF
DNA: TGTGCCTGGAGTTCGACAGGGGCCCTCGGCTACACCTTC

V: TRBV11-1
D: TRBD2
size: NA
J: TRBJ2-1
CDR3: CASSQRVAGPTNNEQFF
DNA: TGTGCCAGCAGCCAAAGGGTAGCGGGACCCACTAACAATGAGCAGTTCTTC

V: TRBV5-1
D: NA
size: NA
J: TRBJ2-1
CDR3: CASSLGQSSYNEQFF
DNA: TGCGCCAGCAGCTTGGGACAAAGCTCCTACAATGAGCAGTTCTTC

V: TRBV6-5
D: TRBD1
size: NA
J: TRBJ1-6
CDR3: CASSVDRASGSPLHF
DNA: TGTGCCAGCAGTGTAGACAGGGCTTCGGGTTCACCCCTCCACTTT

V: TRBV5-1
D: TRBD1
size: NA
J: TRBJ1-3
CDR3: CASSGGQGLPGNTIYF
DNA: TGCGCCAGCAGCGGCGGACAGGGGCTTCCTGGAAACACCATATATTTT

V: TRBV7-8
D: NA
size: once
J: TRBJ1-2
CDR3: CASSRDYGYTF
DNA: TGTGCCAGCAGCCGAGACTATGGCTACACCTTC

V: TRBV7-9
D: NA
size: NA
J: TRBJ1-2
CDR3: CASSLDHTRGYTF
DNA: TGTGCCAGCAGCTTAGATCACACCCGAGGCTACACCTTC

V: TRBV12-5
D: TRBD1
size: NA
J: TRBJ2-7
CDR3: CASGSPGQAREQYF
DNA: TGTGCTAGTGGAAGTCCGGGACAGGCCCGCGAGCAGTACTTC

V: TRBV5-1
D: TRBD2
size: NA
J: TRBJ2-1
CDR3: CASSSSGGFREQFF
DNA: TGCGCCAGCAGCTCTAGCGGGGGTTTTCGGGAGCAGTTCTTC

V: TRBV5-1
D: NA
size: NA
J: TRBJ2-3
CDR3: CASSLSGGTTDTQYF
DNA: TGCGCCAGCAGCCTTTCGGGGGGCACAACAGATACGCAGTATTTT

V: TRBV21-1
D: NA
size: NA
J: TRBJ1-2
CDR3: CASLKGGPTPSYGYTF
DNA: TGTGCCAGCCTCAAAGGGGGGCCGACACCATCTTATGGCTACACCTTC

V: TRBV5-4
D: TRBD1
size: NA
J: TRBJ2-4
CDR3: CASSRGGQGFAKNIQYF
DNA: TGTGCCAGCAGCCGTGGGGGACAGGGTTTTGCCAAAAACATTCAGTACTTC

V: TRBV11-3
D: TRBD1
size: NA
J: TRBJ2-3
CDR3: CASSYRTGESHTDTQYF
DNA: TGTGCCAGCAGCTACCGGACAGGGGAATCCCACACAGATACGCAGTATTTT

V: TRBV5-1
D: NA
size: once
J: TRBJ1-2
CDR3: CASSFGNYGYTF
DNA: TGCGCCAGCAGCTTCGGCAACTATGGCTACACCTTC

V: TRBV19
D: NA
size: NA
J: TRBJ1-2
CDR3: CASSIATVYGYTF
DNA: TGTGCCAGTAGTATAGCGACCGTCTATGGCTACACCTTC

V: TRBV7-9
D: TRBD2
size: NA
J: TRBJ2-1
CDR3: CASSSTWGGSYNEQFF
DNA: TGTGCCAGCAGCTCAACATGGGGGGGCTCCTACAATGAGCAGTTCTTC

V: TRBV7-9
D: NA
size: NA
J: TRBJ2-3
CDR3: CASSLEDTQYF
DNA: TGTGCCAGCAGCTTAGAAGATACGCAGTATTTT

V: TRBV7-8
D: TRBD2
size: NA
J: TRBJ2-3
CDR3: CASSLASSGELSSTDTQYF
DNA: TGTGCCAGCAGCTTAGCGAGTAGCGGGGAACTTTCTAGCACAGATACGCAGTATTTT

V: TRBV5-5
D: NA
size: NA
J: TRBJ1-5
CDR3: CASSFGLLRDQPQHF
DNA: TGTGCCAGCAGCTTCGGACTCCTAAGGGATCAGCCCCAGCATTTT

V: TRBV11-1
D: TRBD2
size: once
J: TRBJ2-5
CDR3: CASSVPGLGQETQYF
DNA: TGTGCCAGCAGCGTACCGGGACTAGGACAAGAGACCCAGTACTTC